These 17 T cell receptor beta chains share one sample of origin, sequenced in a study of shared clonotypes between healthy human individuals. The table came from immunoSEQ multiplex PCR; TCRdb's copy has only in-frame clones and leaves some out. The table records about 490,000 clones, about 72% of them present only once. The specimen was PBMCs. These TCRs come from a woman in her forties in good health. Some clones in this sample may be carry-over from other donors' samples.

The gene calls are TRBV6-1 and TRBJ1-5; tentative D call: TRBD1 (5 bases). Deletions cut 6 bases from V and 0 bases from J, with 12 bases between. Germline V gives CDR1 MNHNS, CDR2 SASEGT. The CDR3 is 15 amino acids. CDR3 in DNA: TGTGCCAGCAGGGTCCGACAGAATAGCAATCAGCCCCAGCATTTT. It codes for CASRVRQNSNQPQHF.

Comments on this clone: This sequence is one base from a far larger clone and is likely a read error. This sample also contains other DNA sequences that code for the same CDR3. The rearrangement links TRBV6-4 to TRBJ1-1, with unresolved D. V was shortened by 9 bases and J by 1 base, with 12 bases between the two germline ends. Germline-derived CDR1 and CDR2 are MRHNA and SNTAGT. CDR3 length: 13 residues. The CDR3 loop reads CASSPTENTEAFF. The CDR3 nucleotides are TGTGCCAGTAGTCCCACAGAGAACACTGAAGCTTTCTTT.

The chain couples TRBV11-2 to TRBJ1-1, with a weak D call TRBD1 (6 bases). The CDR3 is 11 amino acids. V lost 5 bases and J lost 11, with 12 bases in between. Germline lookup yields CDR1 SGHAT and CDR2 FQNNGV. This CDR3 reads CASSQGGLAFF. The CDR3, as DNA: TGTGCCAGCAGCCAAGGGGGGTTGGCTTTCTTT.

The chain carries TRBV27 and TRBJ1-2; D might be TRBD1 (6 bases). CDR3 length equals 14 residues. Germline CDR1 and CDR2: MNHEY and SMNVEV (reference sequence). Trimming took off 4 bases at V and 2 bases at J, with 11 bases between the two ends. This chain's CDR3 is CASSWGARNYGYTF. The CDR3 DNA reads TGTGCCAGCAGTTGGGGGGCGCGCAACTATGGCTACACCTTC.

The chain links TRBV5-4 to TRBJ1-1; D perhaps matches TRBD1 (5 bases). V was trimmed by 0 bases and J by 11 bases, leaving 14 bases between them. Germline lookup yields CDR1 SGHNT and CDR2 YYREEE (reference sequence). CDR3 length: 13 amino acids. CDR3 in amino acids: CASSLDPGWDAFF. The CDR3 coding sequence is TGTGCCAGCAGCTTGGACCCAGGGTGGGACGCTTTCTTT.

This sequence joins TRBV19 and TRBJ2-7; D possibly uses TRBD1 or TRBD2 (5 bases each). Looked up from germline, CDR1 is LNHDA and CDR2 is SQIVND (reference sequence). The CDR3 extends over 14 amino acids. With 5 bases removed from V and 4 bases from J, the gap between germline ends came to 15 bases. The CDR3 loop reads CASSPSGRLYEQYF. As DNA, the CDR3 is TGTGCCAGTAGTCCCTCGGGACGGCTATACGAGCAGTACTTC.

For this clone: A much larger clone lies one base from this, so it may be a read error. The chain uses TRBV9 and TRBJ1-3; 8 bases match TRBD1. This CDR3 has 16 residues. The germline V gene has CDR1 SGDLS and CDR2 YYNGEE. This CDR3 reads CACSVRGTGSGNTIYF. The DNA for the CDR3 is TGTGCCTGCAGCGTTAGGGGGACAGGCTCTGGAAACACCATATATTTT.

The V gene is TRBV27, the J gene TRBJ2-1, with D possibly being TRBD2 (6 bases). This CDR3 contains 15 residues. V lost 6 bases and J 0 bases, leaving 12 bases between the germline ends. Looked up from germline, CDR1 is MNHEY and CDR2 is SMNVEV (reference sequence). CDR3 loop: CASRRDFASYNEQFF. The CDR3 bases are TGTGCCAGCAGGCGGGACTTCGCCTCCTACAATGAGCAGTTCTTC.

V and J are TRBV28 and TRBJ1-4; D might be TRBD1 (6 bases). V was pared by 3 bases and J by 9 bases, with 14 bases between. The CDR3 covers 14 residues. Germline lookup yields CDR1 MDHEN and CDR2 SYDVKM. CDR3 coding DNA: TGTGCCAGCAGTTTCGTGGGGGCGTTGAAAAAACTGTTTTTT. Amino acids: CASSFVGALKKLFF.

The chain has TRBV5-1 and TRBJ1-4, with D maybe TRBD1 (6 bases). The V gene's germline CDR1 is SGHRS and CDR2 YFSETQ. Trimming took off 4 bases at V and 8 bases at J, with 15 bases between the two ends. The CDR3 has 14 amino acids. The CDR3 loop is CASSPGQGYEKLFF. CDR3 coding DNA: TGCGCCAGCAGCCCAGGCCAGGGGTACGAAAAACTGTTTTTT.

This clone showed up just once. V gene TRBV27 combines with J gene TRBJ1-1, with TRBD1 as a possible D gene (6 bases). Trimming cost V 1 base and J 3 bases, with 12 bases left between them. The germline V gene has CDR1 MNHEY and CDR2 SMNVEV (reference sequence). The CDR3 has 15 residues. The CDR3 nucleotides are TGTGCCAGCAGTTTATTAGGGGGGCGCGACACTGAAGCTTTCTTT. As protein: CASSLLGGRDTEAFF.

About this clone: Germline and junction disagree at one end, which may indicate a read error. The rearrangement uses TRBV7-9 and TRBJ1-1; tentative D call: TRBD1 (5 bases). CDR3 size: 13 residues. CDR1 is SEHNR, CDR2 FQNEAQ, per germline (reference sequence). CDR3 sequence (DNA): TGCTCCGGGGCTAAGAGCGAGAACACTGAAGCTTTCTTT. Translating gives CSGAKSENTEAFF.

Concerning this clone itself: Other DNA sequences within the sample encode an identical CDR3. The rearrangement uses TRBV5-1 and TRBJ2-5; tentatively, D is TRBD1 (6 bases). The CDR3 spans 13 residues. The V gene lost 4 bases and the J gene lost 0 bases, with 7 bases spanning the gap. Germline CDR1 SGHRS, CDR2 YFSETQ. In DNA form, the CDR3 reads TGCGCCAGCAGCCGGGACAACCAAGAGACCCAGTACTTC. Translation gives CASSRDNQETQYF.

This clone came up once. V and J are TRBV7-2 and TRBJ2-6; no reliable D call. V lost 3 bases and J 0 bases, leaving 3 bases between the germline ends. Germline V lookup: CDR1 SGHTA, CDR2 FQGNSA. There are 14 residues in the CDR3. The CDR3 region is CASSLSSGANVLTF. In nucleotides, the CDR3 is TGTGCCAGCAGCTTGAGCTCTGGGGCCAACGTCCTGACTTTC.

This clone was recorded only once. The rearrangement uses TRBV28 and TRBJ1-2; 7 bases agree with TRBD1. This CDR3 contains 15 residues. Germline CDR1 and CDR2: MDHEN and SYDVKM. The J segment lost 7 bases and the V segment lost 5 bases, leaving 13 bases of the junction unmatched. CDR3: CASSPLQGKAFGYTF. The CDR3 DNA follows: TGTGCCAGCAGTCCTCTACAGGGGAAAGCGTTTGGCTACACCTTC.

The chain uses TRBV25-1 and TRBJ2-5; 7 bases agree with TRBD1. Germline V lookup: CDR1 MGHDK, CDR2 SYGVNS. V shed 6 bases and J 2 bases; nucleotides not matched to a gene: 9. This CDR3 region has 15 residues. CDR3 sequence: CASRLGQAGQETQYF. The DNA of the CDR3 is TGTGCCAGCAGACTAGGACAGGCTGGGCAAGAGACCCAGTACTTC.

This clone was found many times. The chain couples TRBV7-8 to TRBJ1-2; D is perhaps TRBD1 (5 bases). This CDR3 has 16 residues. The V end was cut by 5 bases, the J end by 3 bases, with 19 bases between. The germline CDR1 and CDR2 sequences are SGHVS and FQNEAQ. In DNA, the CDR3 is TGTGCCAGCAGCCCGACCGCGGGCAGGGTTCACTATGGCTACACCTTC. Its translation is CASSPTAGRVHYGYTF.